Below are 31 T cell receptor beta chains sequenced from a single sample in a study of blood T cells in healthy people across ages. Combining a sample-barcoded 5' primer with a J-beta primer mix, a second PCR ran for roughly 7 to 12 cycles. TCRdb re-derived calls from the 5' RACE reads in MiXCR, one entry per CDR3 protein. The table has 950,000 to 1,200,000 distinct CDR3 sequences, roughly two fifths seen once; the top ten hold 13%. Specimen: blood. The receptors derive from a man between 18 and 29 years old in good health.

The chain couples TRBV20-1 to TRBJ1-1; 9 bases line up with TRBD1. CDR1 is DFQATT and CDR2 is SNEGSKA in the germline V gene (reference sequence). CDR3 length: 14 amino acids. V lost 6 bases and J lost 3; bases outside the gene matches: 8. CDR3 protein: CSAQKQGADTEAFF. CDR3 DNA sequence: TGCAGTGCCCAGAAACAGGGGGCCGACACTGAAGCTTTCTTT.

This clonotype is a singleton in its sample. CDR3 loop: CASSPGLGPGYGYTF. As DNA, the CDR3 is TGCGCCAGCAGCCCCGGTCTCGGGCCGGGCTATGGCTACACCTTC. The rearrangement joins TRBV4-3 to TRBJ1-2; D call uncertain. Per the germline V gene, CDR1 is LGHNA and CDR2 is YSLEER. The CDR3 extends over 15 amino acids. V was shortened by 4 bases and J by 4 bases, with 16 bases between the two germline ends.

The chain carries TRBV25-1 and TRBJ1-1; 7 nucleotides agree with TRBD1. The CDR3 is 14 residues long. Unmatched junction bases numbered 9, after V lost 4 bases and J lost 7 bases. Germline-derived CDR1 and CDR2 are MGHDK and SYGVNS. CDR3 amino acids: CASSARQGKNEAFF. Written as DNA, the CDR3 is TGTGCCAGCAGTGCCCGACAGGGAAAGAATGAAGCTTTCTTT.

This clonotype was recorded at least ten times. CDR3 residues: CASSQGGEQFF. CDR3 bases: TGCGCCAGCAGCCAGGGTGGAGAGCAGTTCTTC. The V gene is TRBV4-3, the J gene TRBJ2-1; D gene uncertain. Germline values: CDR1 LGHNA, CDR2 YSLEER. The CDR3 loop spans 11 amino acids. Trimming took 3 bases from V and 10 from J, leaving 7 bases between them.

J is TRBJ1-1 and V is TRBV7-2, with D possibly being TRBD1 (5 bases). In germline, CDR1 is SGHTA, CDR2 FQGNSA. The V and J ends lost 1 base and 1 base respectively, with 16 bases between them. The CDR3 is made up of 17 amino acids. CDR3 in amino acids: CASSLVSGEGPNTEAFF. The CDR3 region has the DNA TGTGCCAGCAGCTTAGTCTCGGGGGAGGGCCCGAACACTGAAGCTTTCTTT.

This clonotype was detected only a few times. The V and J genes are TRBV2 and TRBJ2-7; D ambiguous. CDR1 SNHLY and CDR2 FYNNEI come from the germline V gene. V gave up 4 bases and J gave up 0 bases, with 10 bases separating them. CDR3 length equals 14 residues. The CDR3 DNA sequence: TGTGCCAGCAGTGGGTCCATAACCTCCTACGAGCAGTACTTC. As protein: CASSGSITSYEQYF.

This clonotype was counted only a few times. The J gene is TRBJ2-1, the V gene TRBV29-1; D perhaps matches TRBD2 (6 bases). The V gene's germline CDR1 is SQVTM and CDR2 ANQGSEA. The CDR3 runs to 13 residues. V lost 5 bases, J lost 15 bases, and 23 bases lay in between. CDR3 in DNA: TGCAGCGTTTTTAGATGGGACTCACCACCGACGTTCTTC. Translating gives CSVFRWDSPPTFF.

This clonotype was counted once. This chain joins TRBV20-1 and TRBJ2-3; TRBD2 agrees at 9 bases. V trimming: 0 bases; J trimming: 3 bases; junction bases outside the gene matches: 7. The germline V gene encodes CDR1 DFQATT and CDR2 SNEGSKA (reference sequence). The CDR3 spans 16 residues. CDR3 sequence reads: CSARDSAGGLTDTQYF. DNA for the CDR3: TGCAGTGCTAGAGATTCGGCGGGGGGGCTTACAGATACGCAGTATTTT.

CDR3 region: CASSERVTGVQPQHF. CDR3 DNA sequence: TGTGCCAGCAGTGAGCGTGTGACAGGGGTGCAGCCCCAGCATTTT. This chain uses TRBV2 with TRBJ1-5; 8 nucleotides line up with TRBD1. Losses at the gene ends were 3 bases for V and 7 bases for J; bases not matched to a gene: 8. Germline assignment: CDR1 SNHLY and CDR2 FYNNEI. CDR3 length: 15 amino acids.

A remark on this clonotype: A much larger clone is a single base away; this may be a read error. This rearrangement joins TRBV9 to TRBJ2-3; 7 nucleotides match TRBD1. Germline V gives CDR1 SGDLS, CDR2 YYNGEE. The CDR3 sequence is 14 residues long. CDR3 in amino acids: CVSSAQGEGQAQYF. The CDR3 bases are TGTGTCAGCAGCGCCCAGGGAGAAGGACAGGCGCAGTATTTT.

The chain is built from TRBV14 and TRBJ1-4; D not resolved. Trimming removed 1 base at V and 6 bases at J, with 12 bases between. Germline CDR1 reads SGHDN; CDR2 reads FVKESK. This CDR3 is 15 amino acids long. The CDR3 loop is CASSQGVAFYEKLFF. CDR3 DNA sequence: TGTGCCAGCAGCCAAGGGGTCGCCTTTTATGAAAAACTGTTTTTT. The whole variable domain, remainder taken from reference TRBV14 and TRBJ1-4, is EAGVTQFPSHSVIEKGQTVTLRCDPISGHDNLYWYRRVMGKEIKFLLHFVKESKQDESGMPNNRFLAERTGGTYSTLKVQPAELEDSGVYFCASSQGVAFYEKLFFGSGTQLSVL.

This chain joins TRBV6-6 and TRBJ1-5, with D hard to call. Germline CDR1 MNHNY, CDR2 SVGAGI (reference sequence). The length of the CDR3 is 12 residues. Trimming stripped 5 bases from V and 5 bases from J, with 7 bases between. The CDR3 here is CASSQQDQPQHF. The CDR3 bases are TGTGCCAGCAGTCAACAAGATCAGCCCCAGCATTTT.

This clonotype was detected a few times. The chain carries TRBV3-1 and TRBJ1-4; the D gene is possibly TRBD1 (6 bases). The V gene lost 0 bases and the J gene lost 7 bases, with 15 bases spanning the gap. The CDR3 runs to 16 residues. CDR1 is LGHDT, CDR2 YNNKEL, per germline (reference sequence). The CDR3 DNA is TGTGCCAGCAGCCAAGATCGACAGGCCCATGGTGAAAAACTGTTTTTT. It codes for CASSQDRQAHGEKLFF.

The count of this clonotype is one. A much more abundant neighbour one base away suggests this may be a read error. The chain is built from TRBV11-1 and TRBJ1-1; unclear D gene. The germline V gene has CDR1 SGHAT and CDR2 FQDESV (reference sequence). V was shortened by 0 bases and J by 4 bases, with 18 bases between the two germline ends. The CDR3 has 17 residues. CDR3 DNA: TGTGCCAGCAGCTTAGCCCCCGGCGGATTGGCGAGCACTGAAGCTTTCTTT. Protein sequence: CASSLAPGGLASTEAFF.

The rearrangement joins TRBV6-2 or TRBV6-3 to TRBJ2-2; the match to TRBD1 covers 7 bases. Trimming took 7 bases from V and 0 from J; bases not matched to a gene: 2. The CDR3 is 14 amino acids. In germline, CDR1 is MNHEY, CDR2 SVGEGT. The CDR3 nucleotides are TGTGCCAGCATCGACAGGGCGAACACCGGGGAGCTGTTTTTT. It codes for CASIDRANTGELFF.

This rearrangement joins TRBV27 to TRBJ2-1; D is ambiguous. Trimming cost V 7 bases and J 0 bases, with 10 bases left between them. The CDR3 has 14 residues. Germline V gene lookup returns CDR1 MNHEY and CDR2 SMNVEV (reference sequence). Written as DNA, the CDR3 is TGTGCCAGCACCAGGCACTCCTCCTACAATGAGCAGTTCTTC. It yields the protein CASTRHSSYNEQFF.

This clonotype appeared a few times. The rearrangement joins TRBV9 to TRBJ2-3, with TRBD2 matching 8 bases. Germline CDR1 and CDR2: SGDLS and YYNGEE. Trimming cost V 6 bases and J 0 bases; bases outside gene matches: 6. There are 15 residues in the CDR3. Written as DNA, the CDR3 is TGTGCCAGCAATTCCGGGGGGGGAAGCACAGATACGCAGTATTTT. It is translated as CASNSGGGSTDTQYF.

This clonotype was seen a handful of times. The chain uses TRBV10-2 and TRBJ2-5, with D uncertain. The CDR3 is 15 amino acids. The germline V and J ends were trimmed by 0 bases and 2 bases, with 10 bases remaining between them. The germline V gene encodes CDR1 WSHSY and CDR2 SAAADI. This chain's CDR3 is CASSESSLSQETQYF. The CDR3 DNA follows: TGCGCCAGCAGTGAGTCCAGCCTGTCGCAAGAGACCCAGTACTTC.

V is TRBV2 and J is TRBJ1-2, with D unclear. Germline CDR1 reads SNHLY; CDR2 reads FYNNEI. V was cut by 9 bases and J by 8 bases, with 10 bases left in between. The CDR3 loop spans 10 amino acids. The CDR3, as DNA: TGTGCCAGTCCGCCTCCGGGCTACACCTTC. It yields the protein CASPPPGYTF. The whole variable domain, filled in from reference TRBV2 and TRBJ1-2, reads EPEVTQTPSHQVTQMGQEVILRCVPISNHLYFYWYRQILGQKVEFLVSFYNNEISEKSEIFDDQFSVERPDGSNFTLKIRSTKLEDSAMYFCASPPPGYTFGSGTRLTVV.

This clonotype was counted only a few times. This CDR3 is CSAGTAAGELFF. The CDR3 nucleotides read TGCAGTGCCGGCACCGCTGCCGGGGAGCTGTTTTTT. The V call is TRBV20-1, the J call TRBJ2-2; D is unresolved. Trimming took 6 bases from V and 6 from J, leaving 11 bases between them. The germline V gene has CDR1 DFQATT and CDR2 SNEGSKA (reference sequence). The CDR3 consists of 12 residues.

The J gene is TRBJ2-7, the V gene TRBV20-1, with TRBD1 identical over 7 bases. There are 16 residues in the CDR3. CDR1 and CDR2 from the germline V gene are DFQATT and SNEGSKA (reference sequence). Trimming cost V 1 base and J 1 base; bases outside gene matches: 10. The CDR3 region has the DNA TGCAGTGCTAGAGCCGGGTCCGGGACAGCTTCCTACGAGCAGTACTTC. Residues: CSARAGSGTASYEQYF.

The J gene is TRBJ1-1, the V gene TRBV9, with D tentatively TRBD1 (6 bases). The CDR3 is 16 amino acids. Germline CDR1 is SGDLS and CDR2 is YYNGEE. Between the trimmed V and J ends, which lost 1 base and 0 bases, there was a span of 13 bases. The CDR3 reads CASSVSTGQMNTEAFF. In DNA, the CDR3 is TGTGCCAGCAGCGTAAGTACAGGACAGATGAACACTGAAGCTTTCTTT. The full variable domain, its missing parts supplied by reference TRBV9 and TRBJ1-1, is DSGVTQTPKHLITATGQRVTLRCSPRSGDLSVYWYQQSLDQGLQFLIQYYNGEERAKGNILERFSAQQFPDLHSELNLSSLELGDSALYFCASSVSTGQMNTEAFFGQGTRLTVV.

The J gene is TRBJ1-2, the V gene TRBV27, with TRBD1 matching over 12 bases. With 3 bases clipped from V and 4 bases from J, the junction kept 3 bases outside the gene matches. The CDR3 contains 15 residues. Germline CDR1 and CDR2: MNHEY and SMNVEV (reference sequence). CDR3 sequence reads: CASSLGQGAGYGYTF. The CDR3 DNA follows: TGTGCCAGCAGTTTGGGACAGGGGGCGGGCTATGGCTACACCTTC.

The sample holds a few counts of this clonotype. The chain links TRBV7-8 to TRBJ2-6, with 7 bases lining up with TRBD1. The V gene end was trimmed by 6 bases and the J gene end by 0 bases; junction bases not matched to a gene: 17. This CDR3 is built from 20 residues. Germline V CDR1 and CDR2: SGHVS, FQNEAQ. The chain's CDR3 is CASSESPTGFQYSGANVLTF. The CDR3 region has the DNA TGTGCCAGCAGTGAAAGCCCGACAGGGTTCCAATACTCTGGGGCCAACGTCCTGACTTTC.

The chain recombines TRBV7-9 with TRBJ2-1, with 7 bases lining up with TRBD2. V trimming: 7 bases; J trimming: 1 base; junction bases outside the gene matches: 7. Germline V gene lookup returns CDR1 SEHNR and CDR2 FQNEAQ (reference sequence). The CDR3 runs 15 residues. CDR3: CASIYGGGSYNEQFF. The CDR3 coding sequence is TGTGCCAGCATATATGGCGGGGGTTCCTACAATGAGCAGTTCTTC.

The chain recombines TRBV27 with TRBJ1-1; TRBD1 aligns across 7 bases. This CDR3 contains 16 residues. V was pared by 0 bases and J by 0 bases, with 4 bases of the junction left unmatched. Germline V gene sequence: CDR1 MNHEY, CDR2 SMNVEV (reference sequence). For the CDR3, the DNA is TGTGCCAGCAGTTTATCGCTAGGACAGGTGAACACTGAAGCTTTCTTT. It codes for CASSLSLGQVNTEAFF.

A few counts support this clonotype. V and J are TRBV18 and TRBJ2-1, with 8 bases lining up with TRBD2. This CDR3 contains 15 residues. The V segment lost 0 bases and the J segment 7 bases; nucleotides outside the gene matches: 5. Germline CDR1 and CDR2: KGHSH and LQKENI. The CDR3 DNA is TGTGCCAGCTCACCACCTAGCGGGGAACGGAATGAGCAGTTCTTC. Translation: CASSPPSGERNEQFF.

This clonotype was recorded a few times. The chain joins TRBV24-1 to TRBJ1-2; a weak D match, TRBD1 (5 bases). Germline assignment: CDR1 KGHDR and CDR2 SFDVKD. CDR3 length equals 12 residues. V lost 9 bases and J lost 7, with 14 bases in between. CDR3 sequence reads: CATRRVAVGYTF. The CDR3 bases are TGTGCCACCCGCAGGGTTGCGGTTGGCTACACCTTC.

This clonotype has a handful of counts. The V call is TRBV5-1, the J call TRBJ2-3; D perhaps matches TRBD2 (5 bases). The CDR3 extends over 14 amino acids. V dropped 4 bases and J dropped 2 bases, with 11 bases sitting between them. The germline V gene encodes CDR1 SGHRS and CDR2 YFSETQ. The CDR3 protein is CASSGLQATDTQYF. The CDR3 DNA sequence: TGCGCCAGCAGCGGACTCCAAGCCACAGATACGCAGTATTTT.

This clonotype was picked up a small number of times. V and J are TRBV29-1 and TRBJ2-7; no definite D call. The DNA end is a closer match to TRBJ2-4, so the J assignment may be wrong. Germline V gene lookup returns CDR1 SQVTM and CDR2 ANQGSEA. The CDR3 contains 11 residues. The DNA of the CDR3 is TGCAGCGTTACCCAAACCGGCATTCAGTACTTC. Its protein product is CSVTQTGIQYF.

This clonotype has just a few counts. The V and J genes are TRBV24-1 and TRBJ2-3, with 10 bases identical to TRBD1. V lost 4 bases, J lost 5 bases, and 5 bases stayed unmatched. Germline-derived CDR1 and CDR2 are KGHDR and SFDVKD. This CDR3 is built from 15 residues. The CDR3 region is CATSDGQGGRDTQYF. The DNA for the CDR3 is TGTGCCACCAGTGACGGACAGGGGGGACGAGATACGCAGTATTTT.